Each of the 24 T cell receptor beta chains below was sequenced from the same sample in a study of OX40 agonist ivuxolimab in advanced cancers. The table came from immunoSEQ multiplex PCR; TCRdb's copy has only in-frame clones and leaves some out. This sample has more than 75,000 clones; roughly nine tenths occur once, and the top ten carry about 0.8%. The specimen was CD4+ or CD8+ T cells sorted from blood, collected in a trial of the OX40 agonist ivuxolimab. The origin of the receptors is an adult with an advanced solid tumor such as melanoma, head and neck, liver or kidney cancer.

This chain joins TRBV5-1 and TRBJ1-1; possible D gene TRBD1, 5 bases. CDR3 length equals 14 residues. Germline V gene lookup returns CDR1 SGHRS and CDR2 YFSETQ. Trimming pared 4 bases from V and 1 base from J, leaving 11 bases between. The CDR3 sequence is CASSPGTGNTEAFF. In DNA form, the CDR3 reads TGCGCCAGCAGCCCCGGGACTGGGAACACTGAAGCTTTCTTT.

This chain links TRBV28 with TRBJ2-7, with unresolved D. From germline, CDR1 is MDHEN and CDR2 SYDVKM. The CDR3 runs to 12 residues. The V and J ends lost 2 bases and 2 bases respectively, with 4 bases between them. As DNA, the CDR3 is TGTGCCAGCAGTTTAGCAACCTACGAGCAGTACTTC. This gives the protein CASSLATYEQYF.

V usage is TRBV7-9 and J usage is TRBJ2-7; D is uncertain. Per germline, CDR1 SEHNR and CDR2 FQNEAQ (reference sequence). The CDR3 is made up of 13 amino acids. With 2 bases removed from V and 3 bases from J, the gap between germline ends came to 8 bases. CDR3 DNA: TGTGCCAGCAGCTTAAGTGGCGGCTACGAGCAGTACGTC. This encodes CASSLSGGYEQYV.

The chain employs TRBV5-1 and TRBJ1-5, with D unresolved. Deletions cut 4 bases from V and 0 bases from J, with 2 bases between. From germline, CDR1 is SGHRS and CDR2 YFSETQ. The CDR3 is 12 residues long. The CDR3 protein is CASSPSNQPQHF. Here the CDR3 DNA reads TGCGCCAGCAGCCCTAGCAATCAGCCCCAGCATTTT.

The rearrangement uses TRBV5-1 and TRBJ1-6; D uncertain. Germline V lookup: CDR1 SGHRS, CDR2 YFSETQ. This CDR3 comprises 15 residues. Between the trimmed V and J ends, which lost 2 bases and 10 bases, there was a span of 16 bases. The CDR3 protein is CASSLEGGVQSPLHF. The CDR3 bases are TGCGCCAGCAGCTTAGAGGGTGGGGTTCAGTCACCCCTCCACTTT.

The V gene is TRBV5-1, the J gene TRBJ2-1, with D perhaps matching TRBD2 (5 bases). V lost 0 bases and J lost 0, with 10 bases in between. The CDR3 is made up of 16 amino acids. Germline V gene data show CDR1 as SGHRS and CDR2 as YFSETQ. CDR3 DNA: TGCGCCAGCAGCTTGGAAGCGGTTAGCTCCTACAATGAGCAGTTCTTC. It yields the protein CASSLEAVSSYNEQFF.

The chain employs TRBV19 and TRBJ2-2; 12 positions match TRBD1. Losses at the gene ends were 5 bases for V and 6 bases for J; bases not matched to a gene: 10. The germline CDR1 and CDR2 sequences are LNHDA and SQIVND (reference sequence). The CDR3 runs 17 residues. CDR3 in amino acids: CASSGPGQGAGAGELFF. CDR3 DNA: TGTGCCAGTAGTGGACCGGGACAGGGGGCGGGAGCCGGGGAGCTGTTTTTT.

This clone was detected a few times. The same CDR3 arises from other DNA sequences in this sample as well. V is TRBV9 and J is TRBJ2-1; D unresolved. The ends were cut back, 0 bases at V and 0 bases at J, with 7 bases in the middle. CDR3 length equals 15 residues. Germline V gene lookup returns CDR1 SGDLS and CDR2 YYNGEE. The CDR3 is CASSVVPSSYNEQFF. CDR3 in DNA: TGTGCCAGCAGCGTAGTGCCTTCCTCCTACAATGAGCAGTTCTTC.

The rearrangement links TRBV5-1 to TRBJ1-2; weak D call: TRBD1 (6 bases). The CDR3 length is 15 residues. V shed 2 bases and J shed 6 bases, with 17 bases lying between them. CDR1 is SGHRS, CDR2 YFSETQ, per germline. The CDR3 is CASSLAEGGRDGYTF. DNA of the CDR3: TGCGCCAGCAGCTTAGCTGAGGGGGGGCGAGATGGCTACACCTTC.

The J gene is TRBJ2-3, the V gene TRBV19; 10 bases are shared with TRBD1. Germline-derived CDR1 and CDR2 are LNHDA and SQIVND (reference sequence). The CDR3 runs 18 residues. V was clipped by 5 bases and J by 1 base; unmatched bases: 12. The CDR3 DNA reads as TGTGCCAGTAGTCCGATACAGGGACAGGGGATGGGCACAGATACGCAGTATTTT. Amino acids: CASSPIQGQGMGTDTQYF. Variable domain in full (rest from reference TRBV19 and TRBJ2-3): DGGITQSPKYLFRKEGQNVTLSCEQNLNHDAMYWYRQDPGQGLRLIYYSQIVNDFQKGDIAEGYSVSREKKESFPLTVTSAQKNPTAFYLCASSPIQGQGMGTDTQYFGPGTRLTVL.

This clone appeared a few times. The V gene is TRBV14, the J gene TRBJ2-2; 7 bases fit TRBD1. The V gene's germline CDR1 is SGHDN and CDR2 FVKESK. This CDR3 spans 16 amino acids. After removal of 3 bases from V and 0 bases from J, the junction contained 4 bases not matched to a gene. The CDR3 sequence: CASSHFGTANTGELFF. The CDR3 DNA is TGTGCCAGCAGCCACTTCGGGACAGCGAACACCGGGGAGCTGTTTTTT.

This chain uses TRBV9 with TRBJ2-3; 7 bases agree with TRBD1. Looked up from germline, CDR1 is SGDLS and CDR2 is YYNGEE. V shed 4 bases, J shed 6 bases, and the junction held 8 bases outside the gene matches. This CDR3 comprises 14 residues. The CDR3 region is CASSPRQGLDTQYF. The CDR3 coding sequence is TGTGCCAGCAGCCCCAGACAGGGTCTGGATACGCAGTATTTT.

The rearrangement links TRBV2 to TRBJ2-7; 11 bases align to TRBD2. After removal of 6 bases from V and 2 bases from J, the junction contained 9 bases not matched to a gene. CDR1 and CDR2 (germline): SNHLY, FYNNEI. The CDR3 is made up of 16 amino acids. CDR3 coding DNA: TGTGCCAGCAGGACCGGGACTAGCGGAAGTACCTACGAGCAGTACTTC. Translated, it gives CASRTGTSGSTYEQYF.

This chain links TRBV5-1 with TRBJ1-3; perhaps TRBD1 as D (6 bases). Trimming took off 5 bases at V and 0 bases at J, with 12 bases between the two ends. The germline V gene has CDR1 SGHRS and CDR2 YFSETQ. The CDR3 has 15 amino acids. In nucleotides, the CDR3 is TGCGCCAGCAGGAGTCAGGGGATCTCTGGAAACACCATATATTTT. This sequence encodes CASRSQGISGNTIYF.

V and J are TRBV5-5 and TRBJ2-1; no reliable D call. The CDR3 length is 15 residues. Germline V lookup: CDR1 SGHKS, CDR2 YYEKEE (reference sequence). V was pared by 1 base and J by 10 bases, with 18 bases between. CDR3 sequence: CASSLRSAIVWEQFF. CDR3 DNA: TGTGCCAGCAGCTTGCGAAGCGCGATCGTTTGGGAGCAGTTCTTC.

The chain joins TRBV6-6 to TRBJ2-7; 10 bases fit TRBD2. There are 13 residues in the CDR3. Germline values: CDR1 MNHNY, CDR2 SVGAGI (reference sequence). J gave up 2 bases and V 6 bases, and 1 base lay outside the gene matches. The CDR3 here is CASRGTSAYEQYF. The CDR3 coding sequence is TGTGCCAGCAGGGGGACTAGCGCCTACGAGCAGTACTTC.

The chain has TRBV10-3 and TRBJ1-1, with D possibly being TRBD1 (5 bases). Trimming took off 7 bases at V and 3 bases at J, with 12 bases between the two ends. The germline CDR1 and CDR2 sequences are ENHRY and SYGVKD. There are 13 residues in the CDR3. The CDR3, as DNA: TGTGCCATCACCCAGGGAGGGGACACTGAAGCTTTCTTT. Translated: CAITQGGDTEAFF.

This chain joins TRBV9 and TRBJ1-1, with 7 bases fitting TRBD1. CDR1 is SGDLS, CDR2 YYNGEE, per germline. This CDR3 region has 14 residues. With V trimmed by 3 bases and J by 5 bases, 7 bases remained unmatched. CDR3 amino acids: CASSATGYGTEAFF. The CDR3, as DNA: TGTGCCAGCAGCGCGACAGGGTATGGTACTGAAGCTTTCTTT.

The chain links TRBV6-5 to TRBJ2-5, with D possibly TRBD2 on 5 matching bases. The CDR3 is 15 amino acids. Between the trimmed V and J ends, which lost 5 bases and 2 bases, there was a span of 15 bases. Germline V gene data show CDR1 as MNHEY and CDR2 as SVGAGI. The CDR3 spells CASSPRGAAQETQYF. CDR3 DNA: TGTGCCAGCAGTCCCCGAGGAGCGGCACAAGAGACCCAGTACTTC.

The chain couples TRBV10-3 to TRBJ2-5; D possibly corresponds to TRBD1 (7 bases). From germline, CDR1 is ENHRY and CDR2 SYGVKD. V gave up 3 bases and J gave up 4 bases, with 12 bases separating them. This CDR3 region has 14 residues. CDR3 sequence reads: CAISDRGELETQYF. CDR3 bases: TGTGCCATCAGTGACAGGGGGGAACTAGAGACCCAGTACTTC.

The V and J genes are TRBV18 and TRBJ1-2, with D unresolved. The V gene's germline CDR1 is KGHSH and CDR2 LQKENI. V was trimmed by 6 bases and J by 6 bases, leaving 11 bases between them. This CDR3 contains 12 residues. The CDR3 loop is CASSQERHGYTF. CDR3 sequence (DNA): TGTGCCAGCTCCCAAGAACGACATGGCTACACCTTC.

CDR3 protein: CASRGSGSRDNEQFF. CDR3 nucleotides: TGTGCCAGCAGGGGTAGCGGGAGTAGGGACAATGAGCAGTTCTTC. This chain connects TRBV28 to TRBJ2-1; 9 nucleotides agree with TRBD2. Per the germline V gene, CDR1 is MDHEN and CDR2 is SYDVKM. This CDR3 has 15 residues. Trimming removed 6 bases from V and 5 bases from J; junction bases left unmatched: 8.

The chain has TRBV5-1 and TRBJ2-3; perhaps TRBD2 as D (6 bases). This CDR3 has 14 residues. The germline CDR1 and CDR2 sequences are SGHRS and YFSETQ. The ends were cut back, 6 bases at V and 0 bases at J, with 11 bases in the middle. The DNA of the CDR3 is TGCGCCAGCAATAGCGGAACTAGCACAGATACGCAGTATTTT. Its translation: CASNSGTSTDTQYF.

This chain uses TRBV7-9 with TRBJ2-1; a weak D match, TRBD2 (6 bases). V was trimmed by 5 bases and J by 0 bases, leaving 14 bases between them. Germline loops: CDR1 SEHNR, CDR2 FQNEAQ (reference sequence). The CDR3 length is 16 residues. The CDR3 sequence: CASSLSSAFSYNEQFF. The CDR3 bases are TGTGCCAGCAGCCTTTCTAGCGCCTTCTCCTACAATGAGCAGTTCTTC.